This paragraph covers one T cell receptor beta chain sequence. What it binds is not known. Separate from the roughly 630-subject first cohort was the approximately 130-subject validation cohort, to which the donors belonged. The data were produced by immunoSEQ multiplex PCR, yet TCRdb's version contains in-frame clones alone and is incomplete. Of 110,000 to 150,000 clones listed, about 89% are singletons. Looked up from germline, CDR1 is SGHRS and CDR2 is YFSETQ. The CDR3 spans 12 residues. V was pared by 2 bases and J by 9 bases, with 9 bases between. This sample was taken from a study of cytomegalovirus exposure and HLA in healthy donors. Study overall: A subsequent analysis stated that the roughly 120 validation repertoires were run on the same platform as the approximately 700 first-cohort repertoires. Study-wide findings and caveats: Most TCRs appeared rarely, but some public TCRs recurred in many donors. Overall, approximately 150 TCR beta chains were annotated as cytomegalovirus-associated.

The V gene is TRBV5-1, the J gene TRBJ2-1; D might be TRBD1 (6 bases). The clonotype originates from a young man in good health and CMV-seronegative. The source material was PBMCs. In nucleotides, the CDR3 is TGCGCCAGCAGCTTCCAGGGGAGTGAGCAGTTCTTC. Translation gives CASSFQGSEQFF.